These 14 T cell receptor beta chains came from one sample sequenced in a study of PD-1 blockade in mismatch repair-deficient tumors. Assay used: immunoSEQ multiplex PCR; TCRdb lists only in-frame clones, some missing. The profile shows some 120,000 clones, approximately 86% of them singletons. The sample in question was peripheral blood, obtained 44 weeks after starting pembrolizumab. All receptors derive from an adult with mismatch repair-deficient cancer.

This chain links TRBV6-5 with TRBJ2-5; D gene unclear. The length of the CDR3 is 12 residues. The ends were cut back, 9 bases at V and 4 bases at J, with 12 bases in the middle. Germline lookup yields CDR1 MNHEY and CDR2 SVGAGI. The CDR3 sequence: CARPVLGETQYF. The DNA for the CDR3 is TGTGCCAGGCCCGTTTTAGGAGAGACCCAGTACTTC.

The chain carries TRBV5-1 and TRBJ2-7; the match to TRBD1 covers 11 bases. The CDR3 sequence is 14 residues long. Trimming cost V 4 bases and J 4 bases; bases outside gene matches: 4. Germline-derived CDR1 and CDR2 are SGHRS and YFSETQ. CDR3 region: CASSPDRGRYEQYF. The CDR3 DNA sequence: TGCGCCAGCAGCCCGGACAGGGGGCGGTACGAGCAGTACTTC.

CDR3: CASSRASGYGYTF. In DNA, the CDR3 is TGTGCCAGTTCCAGGGCTTCAGGCTATGGCTACACCTTC. The gene calls are TRBV6-5 and TRBJ1-2; perhaps TRBD1 as D (5 bases). The ends were cut back, 9 bases at V and 4 bases at J, with 15 bases in the middle. Germline CDR1 MNHEY, CDR2 SVGAGI. CDR3 length: 13 amino acids.

This chain uses TRBV5-4 with TRBJ2-5; tentative D call: TRBD2 (5 bases). Between the trimmed V and J ends, which lost 0 bases and 1 base, there was a span of 7 bases. CDR1 and CDR2 from the germline V gene are SGHNT and YYREEE (reference sequence). There are 14 residues in the CDR3. In DNA, the CDR3 is TGTGCCAGCAGCTTGGCGACTACCCAAGAGACCCAGTACTTC. Protein sequence: CASSLATTQETQYF.

The chain is built from TRBV5-8 and TRBJ1-5; D is possibly TRBD1 (5 bases). This CDR3 is built from 17 residues. The germline V gene encodes CDR1 SGHTS and CDR2 YDEGEE. Trimming shortened V by 2 bases and J by 0 bases, and 15 bases separated the two germline ends. CDR3 amino acids: CASSFAYQGYSNQPQHF. The CDR3 DNA sequence: TGTGCCAGCAGCTTCGCCTATCAGGGTTATAGCAATCAGCCCCAGCATTTT. Filled out from reference TRBV5-8 and TRBJ1-5, the complete variable domain reads EAGVTQSPTHLIKTRGQQATLRCSPISGHTSVYWYQQALGLGLQFLLWYDEGEERNRGNFPPRFSGRQFPNYSSELNVNALELEDSALYLCASSFAYQGYSNQPQHFGDGTRLSIL.

The rearrangement uses TRBV5-1 and TRBJ1-4, with a possible D match to TRBD1 (5 bases). The CDR3 is 14 amino acids. Germline CDR1 and CDR2: SGHRS and YFSETQ. Trimming removed 1 base at V and 7 bases at J, with 11 bases between. The chain's CDR3 is CASSLRPGGEKLFF. The CDR3 nucleotides are TGCGCCAGCAGCTTGAGACCCGGGGGTGAAAAACTGTTTTTT.

The chain has TRBV6-1 and TRBJ2-1; no reliable D call. V was shortened by 3 bases and J by 5 bases, with 14 bases between the two germline ends. The CDR3 totals 15 residues. Germline CDR1 is MNHNS and CDR2 is SASEGT. Here the CDR3 DNA reads TGTGCCAGCAGTGAGAATCCCGACCCTCACAATGAGCAGTTCTTC. This gives the protein CASSENPDPHNEQFF.

CDR3 in amino acids: CASSLGGSNQPQHF. The CDR3 DNA reads TGTGCCAGCAGTTTAGGGGGTTCTAATCAGCCCCAGCATTTT. This rearrangement joins TRBV28 to TRBJ1-5; possible D gene TRBD1, 5 bases. Germline assignment: CDR1 MDHEN and CDR2 SYDVKM. The CDR3 covers 14 residues. Deletions cut 2 bases from V and 4 bases from J, with 9 bases between.

The chain employs TRBV6-1 and TRBJ2-6; 8 bases line up with TRBD1. The junction had 6 bases not matched to a gene; V was cut back by 4 bases and J by 1 base. Per the germline V gene, CDR1 is MNHNS and CDR2 is SASEGT. The CDR3 totals 17 residues. DNA for the CDR3: TGTGCCAGCAGTGTCCGGACAGGGAGGTCTGGGGCCAACGTCCTGACTTTC. Amino acids: CASSVRTGRSGANVLTF.

V and J are TRBV19 and TRBJ1-1; possible D gene TRBD1, 5 bases. The CDR3 sequence is 15 residues long. Germline V gene data show CDR1 as LNHDA and CDR2 as SQIVND (reference sequence). V was shortened by 0 bases and J by 0 bases, with 8 bases between the two germline ends. In nucleotides, the CDR3 is TGTGCCAGTAGTATAGACTCAGGGCTGAACACTGAAGCTTTCTTT. This gives the protein CASSIDSGLNTEAFF.

This chain links TRBV2 with TRBJ2-3, with TRBD2 matching over 9 bases. The CDR3 has 15 amino acids. Germline-derived CDR1 and CDR2 are SNHLY and FYNNEI. V was pared by 6 bases and J by 3 bases, with 7 bases of the junction left unmatched. The CDR3 region has the DNA TGTGCCAGCAGATCGACTAGCGGTTTTACAGATACGCAGTATTTT. It codes for CASRSTSGFTDTQYF. Full variable domain (rest looked up from reference TRBV2 and TRBJ2-3): EPEVTQTPSHQVTQMGQEVILRCVPISNHLYFYWYRQILGQKVEFLVSFYNNEISEKSEIFDDQFSVERPDGSNFTLKIRSTKLEDSAMYFCASRSTSGFTDTQYFGPGTRLTVL.

The chain combines TRBV27 with TRBJ2-7, with TRBD2 as a possible D gene (5 bases). Trimming took 4 bases from V and 1 from J, leaving 8 bases between them. The length of the CDR3 is 13 residues. Germline V gene lookup returns CDR1 MNHEY and CDR2 SMNVEV (reference sequence). In DNA, the CDR3 is TGTGCCAGCAGTTCCCGAGGGTCCTACGAGCAGTACTTC. It yields the protein CASSSRGSYEQYF.

The rearrangement uses TRBV7-2 and TRBJ2-1; D is perhaps TRBD2 (7 bases). This CDR3 spans 17 amino acids. Germline-derived CDR1 and CDR2 are SGHTA and FQGNSA. V dropped 5 bases and J dropped 9 bases, with 26 bases sitting between them. The CDR3 bases are TGTGCCAGCAGCCTAGACGGGGGGCCCCCGCGGGTTGGTGAGCAGTTCTTC. Protein product: CASSLDGGPPRVGEQFF.

This chain joins TRBV28 and TRBJ1-4; D gene unclear. Trimming removed 2 bases at V and 0 bases at J, with 4 bases between. The CDR3 spans 14 residues. CDR1 is MDHEN and CDR2 is SYDVKM in the germline V gene. CDR3 in amino acids: CASSLSSTNEKLFF. CDR3 coding DNA: TGTGCCAGCAGTTTAAGTTCAACTAATGAAAAACTGTTTTTT.